This passage covers 9 T cell receptor beta chains from one sample sequenced in a study of neurological immune-mediated disorders (dated by TCRdb to about 2019). Library prep was done by 5' RACE. Data came from an Illumina HiSeq 2500. Starting from the raw public reads, TCRdb applied fastp trimming at Q25, assembled clones with MiXCR and retained in-frame beta chains. Each CDR3 protein gets just one entry, which takes the most common genes and DNA from the rows behind it. This sample lists 23,000 or so distinct CDR3 sequences; about 13% were detected once. 10% to 15% of the sample goes to the ten largest clones. Sequenced sample: PBMCs. These receptors all come from a woman in her fifties or sixties with HTLV-1-associated myelopathy (HAM/TSP).

This clonotype was observed at least ten times. J is TRBJ1-3 and V is TRBV21-1; TRBD1 is the table's D call and was not checked against the DNA. TRBV21-1 is classified as a pseudogene. There are 18 residues in the CDR3. The chain's CDR3 is CASSKDRPDRVTGNTIYF. The DNA of the CDR3 is TGTGCCAGCAGCAAAGACCGGCCCGACAGGGTAACTGGAAACACCATATATTTT.

This clonotype was seen at least ten times. The chain couples TRBV7-9 to TRBJ1-4; no clear D gene. Looked up from germline, CDR1 is SEHNR and CDR2 is FQNEAQ (reference sequence). The V end was cut by 2 bases, the J end by 7 bases, with 14 bases between. This CDR3 contains 15 residues. CDR3 bases: TGTGCCAGCAGCTTAACTCGGTCGGTCGGTGAAAAACTGTTTTTT. Its translation is CASSLTRSVGEKLFF.

This clonotype showed up many times. The rearrangement uses TRBV20-1 and TRBJ1-5; no firm D call. The germline V and J ends were trimmed by 0 bases and 5 bases, with 11 bases remaining between them. This CDR3 comprises 14 residues. Germline V lookup: CDR1 DFQATT, CDR2 SNEGSKA (reference sequence). This chain's CDR3 is CSARENRYDQPQHF. CDR3 sequence (DNA): TGCAGTGCTAGAGAGAACCGGTATGATCAGCCCCAGCATTTT.

V usage is TRBV2 and J usage is TRBJ2-1, with D possibly matching TRBD1 (6 bases). V was shortened by 6 bases and J by 4 bases, with 22 bases between the two germline ends. This CDR3 is 17 amino acids long. The germline gives CDR1 SNHLY, CDR2 FYNNEI. In DNA form, the CDR3 reads TGTGCCAGCAGACCAGTACAGGGTTTGGGCTCTTACAATGAGCAGTTCTTC. Translated: CASRPVQGLGSYNEQFF.

This clonotype was picked up many times. The V gene is TRBV4-1, the J gene TRBJ1-1, with D perhaps TRBD1 (5 bases). In germline, CDR1 is MGHRA, CDR2 YSYEKL. The CDR3 contains 15 residues. V gave up 6 bases and J gave up 4 bases, with 18 bases separating them. CDR3 region: CASRTVEGVRTEAFF. CDR3 coding DNA: TGCGCCAGCAGGACAGTCGAAGGGGTACGCACTGAAGCTTTCTTT.

The genes are TRBV20-1 and TRBJ2-7, with 7 bases matching TRBD1. The CDR3 is 12 residues long. Germline V gene data show CDR1 as DFQATT and CDR2 as SNEGSKA (reference sequence). With 2 bases clipped from V and 3 bases from J, the junction kept 1 base outside the gene matches. CDR3 sequence reads: CSARTGVYEQYF. As DNA, the CDR3 is TGCAGTGCTAGAACAGGGGTCTACGAGCAGTACTTC.

In this sample, this clonotype is large. The CDR3 nucleotides are TGCAGGCCTACAGTGAACACTGAAGCTTTCTTT. As protein: CRPTVNTEAFF. The rearrangement joins TRBV20-1 to TRBJ1-1; D is unclear. The germline V gene has CDR1 DFQATT and CDR2 SNEGSKA (reference sequence). The CDR3 has 11 amino acids.

This clonotype has ten or more counts. The chain links TRBV11-2 to TRBJ1-3; D might be TRBD1 (6 bases). Germline CDR1 is SGHAT and CDR2 is FQNNGV. Deletions cut 3 bases from V and 3 bases from J, with 12 bases between. The CDR3 is made up of 15 amino acids. DNA for the CDR3: TGTGCCAGCAGCTTTAGGGGGATAAATGGAAACACCATATATTTT. Encoded protein: CASSFRGINGNTIYF.

This clonotype was seen many times. The chain recombines TRBV20-1 with TRBJ1-5, with D hard to call. The CDR3 has 12 amino acids. The germline CDR1 and CDR2 sequences are DFQATT and SNEGSKA (reference sequence). V lost 3 bases and J lost 2, with 5 bases in between. CDR3 DNA: TGCAGTGCTAGCCGAGGCAATCAGCCCCAGCATTTT. It encodes CSASRGNQPQHF.